Presented here are 25 T cell receptor beta chains from one specimen sequenced in a study of CD8+CD57+ T cells in acquired aplastic anemia. The TCR beta profiling, which covered VDJ combination and CDR3 sequence, was carried out using genomic DNA as the template. TCRdb reanalysed the reads using MiXCR and keeps one entry per CDR3 protein. The sample yields about 420,000 distinct CDR3 sequences, 55% to 75% seen once. Sequenced: sorted CD4+, CD8+, or CD8+CD57+ T cells (not recorded which) from PBMCs. All receptors derive from a human donor in good health, serving as a control.

This clonotype was counted once. The chain combines TRBV6-2 or TRBV6-3 with TRBJ1-6, with D hard to call. V was trimmed by 6 bases and J by 14 bases, leaving 17 bases between them. CDR1 MNHEY and CDR2 SVGEGT come from the germline V gene. This CDR3 is 13 amino acids long. In DNA form, the CDR3 reads TGTGCCAGCAGCTTGACCCTCCCTGTGGCCCTCCACTTT. This translates into CASSLTLPVALHF.

This clonotype has a count of ten or more. This rearrangement joins TRBV5-8 to TRBJ1-2; D not certain. The CDR3 runs 16 residues. Germline V lookup: CDR1 SGHTS, CDR2 YDEGEE. With 0 bases removed from V and 4 bases from J, the gap between germline ends came to 16 bases. CDR3 nucleotide sequence: TGTGCCAGCAGCTTGGTAAGTTGGGCAATCGGCTATGGCTACACCTTC. It yields the protein CASSLVSWAIGYGYTF.

This clonotype came up once. The junction and the germline gene differ at one end; a read error may be behind it. The rearrangement joins TRBV9 to TRBJ2-1; a weak D match, TRBD2 (5 bases). Germline V gene data show CDR1 as SGDLS and CDR2 as YYNGEE. The CDR3 runs to 13 residues. CDR3: CASGLGSTDTQFF. The CDR3 DNA reads as TGTGCCAGCGGGTTAGGGAGCACAGATACGCAGTTTTTC.

The genes are TRBV7-2 and TRBJ2-3, with unresolved D. V lost 1 base and J lost 7, with 21 bases in between. The length of the CDR3 is 17 residues. Germline assignment: CDR1 SGHTA and CDR2 FQGNSA. CDR3 sequence reads: CASSLVTARNYGYTQYF. Written as DNA, the CDR3 is TGTGCCAGCAGCTTAGTAACAGCGAGGAACTATGGCTATACGCAGTATTTT. Combining the CDR3 with reference TRBV7-2 and TRBJ2-3 gives the whole variable domain GAGVSQSPSNKVTEKGKDVELRCDPISGHTALYWYRQSLGQGLEFLIYFQGNSAPDKSGLPSDRFSAERTGGSVSTLTIQRTQQEDSAVYLCASSLVTARNYGYTQYFGPGTRLTVL.

The chain carries TRBV2 and TRBJ2-5; D unresolved. Trimming removed 5 bases at V and 4 bases at J, with 11 bases between. CDR1 is SNHLY and CDR2 is FYNNEI in the germline V gene. This CDR3 is 13 amino acids long. The CDR3 region is CASSLSRTETQYF. CDR3 nucleotides: TGTGCCAGCAGTTTATCCCGCACAGAGACCCAGTACTTC.

V and J are TRBV7-2 and TRBJ2-5; tentatively, D is TRBD1 (7 bases). Germline V lookup: CDR1 SGHTA, CDR2 FQGNSA. V was shortened by 5 bases and J by 5 bases, with 15 bases between the two germline ends. This CDR3 contains 14 residues. CDR3 coding DNA: TGTGCCAGCAGCCCCCAGGGGGGCCGGGAGACCCAGTACTTC. This encodes CASSPQGGRETQYF.

Remarks on this clonotype: The germline gene is not matched at one end of the junction; a read error may be the cause. The J gene is TRBJ1-1, the V gene TRBV7-2; tentatively, D is TRBD1 (5 bases). CDR1 and CDR2 from the germline V gene are SGHTA and FQGNSA. CDR3 length equals 13 residues. CDR3 amino acids: CASSSGGNTDAFF. CDR3 nucleotides: TGCGCCAGCAGCAGTGGGGGGAACACTGATGCTTTCTTT.

This chain connects TRBV24-1 to TRBJ2-1; D is perhaps TRBD2 (6 bases). With 3 bases removed from V and 10 bases from J, the gap between germline ends came to 18 bases. Looked up from germline, CDR1 is KGHDR and CDR2 is SFDVKD. The CDR3 has 15 residues. The CDR3 DNA is TGTGCCACCAGTGATATCGGGACTGCCTGGGAAGAGCAGTTCTTC. This translates into CATSDIGTAWEEQFF.

V and J are TRBV5-6 and TRBJ1-5, with D possibly TRBD1 on 5 matching bases. V lost 3 bases to trimming and J lost 8 bases, with 6 bases between them. CDR1 and CDR2 (germline): SGHDT, YYEEEE. CDR3 length: 11 amino acids. In DNA form, the CDR3 reads TGTGCCAGCAGCTCGGGGGAGCCCCAGCATTTT. Protein sequence: CASSSGEPQHF.

In this sample, this clonotype turned up a few times. The genes are TRBV6-5 and TRBJ1-1, with a possible D match to TRBD1 (5 bases). The V gene lost 6 bases and the J gene lost 4 bases, with 15 bases spanning the gap. Germline-derived CDR1 and CDR2 are MNHEY and SVGAGI. This CDR3 comprises 14 residues. The CDR3 loop reads CASSRQGGLTEAFF. The CDR3 region has the DNA TGTGCCAGCAGCCGGCAGGGTGGTCTCACTGAAGCTTTCTTT.

This chain connects TRBV4-1 to TRBJ1-2; D gene uncertain. Germline assignment: CDR1 MGHRA and CDR2 YSYEKL. V lost 10 bases and J 3 bases, leaving 15 bases between the germline ends. The CDR3 sequence is 13 residues long. Here the CDR3 reads CATRLDSDYGYTF. The DNA for the CDR3 is TGCGCCACTCGCTTAGATTCGGACTATGGCTACACCTTC.

This clonotype was found a few times. The chain carries TRBV30 and TRBJ1-3; D is ambiguous. Germline CDR1 and CDR2: GTSNPN and SVGIG (reference sequence). Trimming removed 3 bases at V and 0 bases at J, with 12 bases between. The CDR3 runs 15 residues. CDR3 nucleotides: TGTGCCTGGAGCACGTGGGGTTTCTCTGGAAACACCATATATTTT. It translates to CAWSTWGFSGNTIYF.

This clonotype was observed at least ten times. The V and J genes are TRBV11-2 and TRBJ1-3, with 11 bases identical to TRBD1. The CDR3 totals 15 residues. V was pared by 0 bases and J by 6 bases, with 1 base of the junction left unmatched. Germline lookup yields CDR1 SGHAT and CDR2 FQNNGV. The CDR3: CASSLEDRGLNTIYF. In DNA, the CDR3 is TGTGCCAGCAGCTTAGAGGACAGGGGGCTAAACACCATATATTTT.

This clonotype appeared a single time. The chain links TRBV5-6 to TRBJ2-2; tentative D call: TRBD2 (5 bases). CDR1 and CDR2 (germline): SGHDT, YYEEEE. The CDR3 length is 16 residues. Trimming took 5 bases from V and 5 from J, leaving 19 bases between them. The DNA of the CDR3 is TGTGCCAGCAGTTCAACGCGGGTGGTTGTAACCGGGGAGCTGTTTTTT. Translated, it gives CASSSTRVVVTGELFF.

The rearrangement uses TRBV7-3 and TRBJ2-5; D unresolved. V shed 6 bases and J shed 12 bases, with 26 bases lying between them. The CDR3 runs to 15 residues. The germline CDR1 and CDR2 sequences are SGHTA and FQGTGA. Written as DNA, the CDR3 is TGTGCCAGCAGAAGCTTAAGGGCTGGCTGGGCCAACAAGTACTTC. This encodes CASRSLRAGWANKYF.

This clonotype appeared many times. The J gene is TRBJ1-1, the V gene TRBV6-1; no reliable D call. The CDR3 is 15 residues long. CDR1 and CDR2 (germline): MNHNS, SASEGT. Between the trimmed V and J ends, which lost 5 bases and 1 base, there was a span of 14 bases. In DNA form, the CDR3 reads TGTGCCAGCAGTCGCGGGAGGGTGGGGAACACTGAAGCTTTCTTT. Protein sequence: CASSRGRVGNTEAFF.

The genes are TRBV7-8 and TRBJ2-1; D gene unclear. Near its end, the DNA agrees better with TRBJ2-2, so the J call may be wrong. Germline assignment: CDR1 SGHVS and CDR2 FQNEAQ. The CDR3 extends over 15 amino acids. The CDR3 DNA sequence: TGTGCCAGCAGCCCTGACGGTCATTGCACCGGGGAGCTGTTTTTT. Its translation is CASSPDGHCTGELFF.

Comment on this clonotype: The junction shows a germline mismatch at one end, possibly a read error. The chain joins TRBV10-1 to TRBJ2-3; D is tentatively TRBD1 or TRBD2 (6 bases each). This CDR3 has 15 residues. Looked up from germline, CDR1 is WNHNN and CDR2 is SYGVQD (reference sequence). The CDR3 reads CARGVGGGFTDTQYF. CDR3 bases: TGTGCCAGAGGCGTAGGGGGAGGTTTTACAGATACGCAGTATTTT.

The table lists this clonotype with a count of one. The junction shows a germline mismatch at one end, possibly a read error. The rearrangement links TRBV25-1 to TRBJ2-7; TRBD1 or TRBD2 may be the D gene (5 bases each). The CDR3 runs 14 residues. From germline, CDR1 is MGHDK and CDR2 SYGVNS. For the CDR3, the DNA is TGTGCCAGCAGTGAATCAGGGAGCGCCTACAAGCAGTACTTC. This codes for CASSESGSAYKQYF.

V and J are TRBV20-1 and TRBJ2-5; the D gene is possibly TRBD1 (6 bases). Germline V gene lookup returns CDR1 DFQATT and CDR2 SNEGSKA (reference sequence). The CDR3 extends over 15 amino acids. Deletions cut 0 bases from V and 1 base from J, with 12 bases between. CDR3 in amino acids: CSARDPAGVQETQYF. The CDR3 DNA reads TGCAGTGCTAGAGACCCTGCAGGGGTCCAAGAGACCCAGTACTTC.

In regard to this clonotype: A much larger clone differs from this one at a single base, so this may be a read error. The V call is TRBV4-3, the J call TRBJ1-1; D is ambiguous. Deletions cut 1 base from V and 3 bases from J, with 9 bases between. The CDR3 is 14 amino acids. Germline V gene lookup returns CDR1 LGHNA and CDR2 YSLEER. The CDR3 DNA reads as TGCGCCAGCAGCCAAGTAAGGGCGGACACTGAAGCTTTCTTT. This sequence encodes CASSQVRADTEAFF.

Comment on this clonotype: The junction shows a germline mismatch at one end, possibly a read error. CDR3 in DNA: TGTGCCAGCAGTTCACAGGGTTCCCAAGAGACCCGGTACTTC. This codes for CASSSQGSQETRYF. The chain combines TRBV7-2 with TRBJ2-5, with a weak D call TRBD1 (6 bases). CDR3 length equals 14 residues. The germline gives CDR1 SGHTA, CDR2 FQGNSA.

Comment on this clonotype: This CDR3 is missing its conserved last phenylalanine or tryptophan, likely due to a read error. Because the CDR3's place on the DNA is in doubt, the DNA is left out and the CDR3 is given as listed by TCRdb. This sequence joins TRBV7-8 and TRBJ1-6; the table's D call, TRBD1, was not checked against the DNA. Germline assignment: CDR1 SGHVS and CDR2 FQNEAQ. The CDR3 has 14 residues if both end residues are counted. The CDR3 spells CASSLGGVDSQLFS.

In this sample, this clonotype turned up many times. This chain joins TRBV2 and TRBJ2-7; 7 bases line up with TRBD2. The germline gives CDR1 SNHLY, CDR2 FYNNEI. There are 15 residues in the CDR3. The junction had 15 bases not matched to a gene; V was cut back by 10 bases and J by 3 bases. CDR3 DNA sequence: TGTGCCACCAGCCTAAACAGCGGGGTAGGCTACGAGCAGTACTTC. It translates to CATSLNSGVGYEQYF.

The rearrangement joins TRBV5-1 to TRBJ1-3; no firm D call. V shed 4 bases and J shed 2 bases, with 13 bases lying between them. This CDR3 contains 15 residues. Germline-derived CDR1 and CDR2 are SGHRS and YFSETQ. The CDR3 protein is CASSAWRVPGNTIYF. The DNA of the CDR3 is TGCGCCAGCAGCGCCTGGCGTGTACCTGGAAACACCATATATTTT.